One and the same sample provided the 15 T cell receptor beta chains below, sequenced in a study of OX40 agonist ivuxolimab in advanced cancers. TCRdb keeps only in-frame clones here, not all; method: immunoSEQ multiplex PCR. This table holds about 85,000 clones, about 86% found once. The material sequenced was CD4+ or CD8+ T cells sorted from blood, taken in a trial of the OX40 agonist ivuxolimab. The receptor source for this set is an adult with an advanced solid tumor such as melanoma, head and neck, liver or kidney cancer.

This clone has only a few counts. The chain uses TRBV2 and TRBJ2-1, with 16 bases that match TRBD2. With 6 bases clipped from V and 6 bases from J, the junction kept 5 bases outside the gene matches. The CDR3 sequence is 16 residues long. Germline assignment: CDR1 SNHLY and CDR2 FYNNEI. Here the CDR3 reads CASRPGLAGGRNEQFF. CDR3 coding DNA: TGTGCCAGCAGGCCGGGACTAGCGGGGGGGCGCAATGAGCAGTTCTTC.

This clone was seen only once. This CDR3 reads CSVDAGGPGEQFF. In nucleotides, the CDR3 is TGCAGCGTTGACGCGGGAGGGCCGGGTGAGCAGTTCTTC. This chain uses TRBV29-1 with TRBJ2-1; 9 bases are shared with TRBD2. Germline-derived CDR1 and CDR2 are SQVTM and ANQGSEA. Trimming cost V 3 bases and J 9 bases; bases outside gene matches: 6. The CDR3 is made up of 13 amino acids.

This clone has just one count. The V gene is TRBV5-1, the J gene TRBJ1-5; maybe TRBD1 (6 bases). Trimming removed 2 bases at V and 2 bases at J, with 11 bases between. In germline, CDR1 is SGHRS, CDR2 YFSETQ. The CDR3 is 15 residues long. CDR3 nucleotides: TGCGCCAGCAGCTTAGGGGGGGTAGGCAATCAGCCCCAGCATTTT. Encoded protein: CASSLGGVGNQPQHF.

The rearrangement joins TRBV10-3 to TRBJ1-2; D call uncertain. V gave up 3 bases and J gave up 8 bases, with 16 bases separating them. CDR1 is ENHRY, CDR2 SYGVKD, per germline. CDR3 length: 14 amino acids. This CDR3 is CAISDLPDSGGYTF. The DNA of the CDR3 is TGTGCCATCAGTGATTTACCTGACTCAGGCGGCTACACCTTC.

The chain carries TRBV6-5 and TRBJ1-3, with D perhaps matching TRBD1 (6 bases). The germline V gene encodes CDR1 MNHEY and CDR2 SVGAGI. The CDR3 spans 13 residues. V was pared by 6 bases and J by 9 bases, with 15 bases between. CDR3 coding DNA: TGTGCCAGCAGATCGACAGGCCGGGGCACCATATATTTT. As protein: CASRSTGRGTIYF.

The chain uses TRBV6-6 and TRBJ2-2; 8 bases fit TRBD2. J was trimmed by 0 bases and V by 6 bases; bases with no gene match: 6. Per the germline V gene, CDR1 is MNHNY and CDR2 is SVGAGI (reference sequence). The CDR3 loop spans 16 amino acids. The DNA for the CDR3 is TGTGCCAGCAGACCCCGGGGGGGCACGAACACCGGGGAGCTGTTTTTT. This gives the protein CASRPRGGTNTGELFF.

The chain couples TRBV2 to TRBJ1-5; D perhaps matches TRBD1 (5 bases). Germline V CDR1 and CDR2: SNHLY, FYNNEI. Between the trimmed V and J ends, which lost 6 bases and 3 bases, there was a span of 9 bases. The CDR3 is made up of 13 amino acids. The DNA for the CDR3 is TGTGCCAGCAGGGCCAGGGACAATCAGCCCCAGCATTTT. This codes for CASRARDNQPQHF.

This sequence joins TRBV5-1 and TRBJ1-1, with unresolved D. CDR3 size: 14 residues. CDR1 and CDR2 (germline): SGHRS, YFSETQ. V lost 3 bases to trimming and J lost 4 bases, with 13 bases between them. CDR3 region: CASSSQPEGTEAFF. The CDR3 DNA is TGCGCCAGCAGCTCCCAGCCTGAGGGCACTGAAGCTTTCTTT.

The J gene is TRBJ1-4, the V gene TRBV28; D is unresolved. The V end lost 2 bases, the J end lost 3 bases, and 13 bases lay between the germline ends. Germline assignment: CDR1 MDHEN and CDR2 SYDVKM. The CDR3 spans 16 residues. CDR3 nucleotide sequence: TGTGCCAGCAGTTTAAGCCCGGAGGTCCCTAATGAAAAACTGTTTTTT. Its protein is CASSLSPEVPNEKLFF.

CDR3 sequence: CASKFYSGNTIYF. Written as DNA, the CDR3 is TGTGCCAGTAAATTTTACTCTGGAAACACCATATATTTT. The chain employs TRBV19 and TRBJ1-3, with D uncertain. Looked up from germline, CDR1 is LNHDA and CDR2 is SQIVND (reference sequence). The CDR3 covers 13 residues. Trimming stripped 7 bases from V and 0 bases from J, with 7 bases between.

The chain employs TRBV27 and TRBJ2-5; D gene uncertain. The V gene's germline CDR1 is MNHEY and CDR2 SMNVEV (reference sequence). This CDR3 has 13 residues. V lost 2 bases to trimming and J lost 4 bases, with 8 bases between them. The CDR3 DNA reads TGTGCCAGCAGTTTAGTCTTCGGAGAGACCCAGTACTTC. Translated: CASSLVFGETQYF.

The V and J genes are TRBV18 and TRBJ2-1; 7 bases align to TRBD1. Germline CDR1 is KGHSH and CDR2 is LQKENI. The CDR3 spans 14 residues. J lost 0 bases, V lost 5 bases, and 1 base had no gene match. The CDR3 DNA follows: TGTGCCAGCTCAGCAGGGGGCTCCTACAATGAGCAGTTCTTC. It encodes CASSAGGSYNEQFF.

The chain recombines TRBV5-6 with TRBJ2-2, with D perhaps matching TRBD2 (5 bases). CDR1 is SGHDT, CDR2 YYEEEE, per germline. V gave up 1 base and J gave up 3 bases, with 13 bases separating them. CDR3 length equals 16 residues. The chain's CDR3 is CASSLYSNGDTGELFF. The CDR3 DNA follows: TGTGCCAGCAGCTTGTACAGCAACGGGGACACCGGGGAGCTGTTTTTT.

The chain uses TRBV4-3 and TRBJ1-2; D not certain. The CDR3 spans 12 residues. Germline CDR1 and CDR2: LGHNA and YSLEER. V was trimmed by 0 bases and J by 8 bases, leaving 7 bases between them. The CDR3 sequence: CASSQDSRGYTF. The CDR3 nucleotides are TGCGCCAGCAGCCAAGATTCCCGCGGCTACACCTTC.

The V and J genes are TRBV7-9 and TRBJ2-3; 8 bases line up with TRBD2. After removal of 1 base from V and 1 base from J, the junction contained 7 bases not matched to a gene. From germline, CDR1 is SEHNR and CDR2 FQNEAQ (reference sequence). The CDR3 totals 17 residues. The CDR3 region is CASSLGRAGARTDTQYF. The CDR3 DNA is TGTGCCAGCAGCTTAGGGCGAGCGGGGGCCCGCACAGATACGCAGTATTTT. Together with reference TRBV7-9 and TRBJ2-3, the CDR3 gives the full variable domain: DTGVSQNPRHKITKRGQNVTFRCDPISEHNRLYWYRQTLGQGPEFLTYFQNEAQLEKSRLLSDRFSAERPKGSFSTLEIQRTEQGDSAMYLCASSLGRAGARTDTQYFGPGTRLTVL.